This is a list of T cell receptor beta chains from one sample in a study of shared clonotypes between healthy human individuals. Some clones are missing from TCRdb's copy, which holds only in-frame ones; the method was immunoSEQ multiplex PCR. The table has some 790,000 clones, 72% seen once. The sample was memory CD4+ T cells sorted from blood. All receptors derive from a woman aged 25 to 39 in good health. The CDR3 runs from the conserved cysteine through the conserved F or W. The order of the fields is V gene, CDR3 length, D gene, clone size, J gene, CDR3 DNA, CDR3 protein. The D gene is left open where the match is weak. Size tells how often a clone was seen (once, few, many) or the class of an expanded clone, and some rows leave it out.

>TRBV5-1|17|TRBD2|.|TRBJ2-3
TGCGCCAGCAGCCTCCGGACTAGCGGGAGCCCCACAGATACGCAGTATTTT
CASSLRTSGSPTDTQYF
>TRBV5-8|16|.|once|TRBJ1-5
TGTGCCAGCAGCCCTATAAACCCCGGGCTCAATCAGCCCCAGCATTTT
CASSPINPGLNQPQHF
>TRBV7-6|17|TRBD1|.|TRBJ2-7
TGTGCCAGCAGCTTAAACCGCCCGGGACAGGGGAATCACGAGCAGTACTTC
CASSLNRPGQGNHEQYF
>TRBV29-1|13|.|.|TRBJ2-5
TGCAGCGTTGATCTAGCGTCTGAAGAGACCCAGTACTTC
CSVDLASEETQYF
>TRBV18|18|TRBD1|.|TRBJ2-5
TGTGCCAGCTCATCCCTGGCCTATCGGACAGGGGGCCCAGAGACCCAGTACTTC
CASSSLAYRTGGPETQYF
>TRBV2|13|TRBD1|many|TRBJ2-1
TGTGCCAGCAGGGGACAGGGTTGGAATGAGCAGTTCTTC
CASRGQGWNEQFF
>TRBV11-3|17|.|.|TRBJ2-6
TGTGCCAGCAGCCCCGGGCAGGGCTCCTCTGGGGCCAACGTCCTGACTTTC
CASSPGQGSSGANVLTF
>TRBV28|15|.|.|TRBJ2-2
TGTGCCAGCAGGCCTAGATGGCGCGAAACCGGGGAGCTGTTTTTT
CASRPRWRETGELFF
>TRBV7-3|13|.|.|TRBJ2-2
TGTGCCAGCAGCGACGGGACTCGCGGGGAGCTGTTTTTT
CASSDGTRGELFF
>TRBV28|14|.|.|TRBJ1-2
TGTGCCAGCCGCAATACCGGGGGGGCTCATGGCTACACCTTC
CASRNTGGAHGYTF
>TRBV5-4|14|.|.|TRBJ2-2
TGTGCCAGCAGCTTGGGGGACCACACCGGGGAGCTGTTTTTT
CASSLGDHTGELFF
>TRBV5-1|14|.|few|TRBJ2-7
TGCGCCAGCAGCTTAGGGGACCTATTCAAGGAGCAGTACTTC
CASSLGDLFKEQYF
>TRBV4-1|16|TRBD2|.|TRBJ2-3
TGCGCCAGCAGCCACAGGACTAGCGGGAGTTCGGATACGCAGTATTTT
CASSHRTSGSSDTQYF
>TRBV6-1|17|TRBD1|many|TRBJ1-2
TGTGCCAGCAGTGATTACAGGGGGCCTGATTCTAACTATGGCTACACCTTC
CASSDYRGPDSNYGYTF
>TRBV30|13|.|.|TRBJ2-2
TGTGCCTGGAGTGTACACCCGACCGGGGAGCTGTTTTTT
CAWSVHPTGELFF
>TRBV6-1|15|.|.|TRBJ2-7
TGTGCCAGCAGTGTCGGCATTGGGCAGTTCTACGAGCAGTACTTC
CASSVGIGQFYEQYF
>TRBV6-1|17|TRBD1|once|TRBJ1-5
TGTGCCAGCAGTGAACGGGGACAGGCGGCCGGGGGGCAGCCCCAGCATTTT
CASSERGQAAGGQPQHF
>TRBV27|17|TRBD2|.|TRBJ2-5
TGTGCCAGCAGTTTATCGATCCGACCGACTAGCCCGGAGACCCAGTACTTC
CASSLSIRPTSPETQYF
>TRBV10-3|14|.|.|TRBJ1-1
TGTGCCATCAGTGAGTCACCCGGGGGCAGTGAAGCTTTCTTT
CAISESPGGSEAFF
>TRBV19|14|TRBD2|.|TRBJ2-5
TGTGCCAGTAGTGCGACTAGCGGGAGTAAGACCCAGTACTTC
CASSATSGSKTQYF
>TRBV11-1|13|.|few|TRBJ2-5
TGTGCCAGCAGCACTCCAGGGGCGGAGACCCAGTACTTC
CASSTPGAETQYF
>TRBV7-9|14|.|many|TRBJ1-4
TGTGCCAGCAGCCACGGACGGGACGCTGAAAAACTGTTTTTT
CASSHGRDAEKLFF
>TRBV9|15|.|.|TRBJ2-4
TGTGCCAGCAGCGTAGCAGGGTTAGGAGAAAACATTCAGTACTTC
CASSVAGLGENIQYF
>TRBV19|14|.|many|TRBJ2-7
TGTGCCAGTAGTGCGGGCAGGGGAGCGGGCGAGCAGTACTTC
CASSAGRGAGEQYF
>TRBV5-5|15|.|.|TRBJ2-3
TGTGCCACAGCAGTAGCGCCCAACTCCCCAGATACGCAGTATTTT
CATAVAPNSPDTQYF
>TRBV11-2|16|TRBD2|.|TRBJ2-1
TGTGCCAGCAGCCCCCTGTCGGGAGGATCCTACAATGAGCAGTTCTTC
CASSPLSGGSYNEQFF
>TRBV2|11|TRBD2|few|TRBJ2-7
TGTACTGGCGGGAGAGTGGACGAGCAGTACTTC
CTGGRVDEQYF
>TRBV28|16|TRBD2|.|TRBJ2-1
TGTGCCAGCAGTTGGACTAGCGGGAGGGCCTTAAATGAGCAGTTCTTC
CASSWTSGRALNEQFF
>TRBV5-4|13|TRBD1|.|TRBJ1-1
TGTGCCAGCAGCGCGACAGGGGTTACTGAAGCTTTCTTT
CASSATGVTEAFF
>TRBV19|14|.|.|TRBJ2-6
TGTGCCAGTAGCCTACGGGACAAGCCCGGCGTCCTGACTTTC
CASSLRDKPGVLTF
>TRBV28|12|.|.|TRBJ1-2
TGTGCCAGCAGCCAGGAAAACTATGGCTACACCTTC
CASSQENYGYTF
>TRBV18|15|.|.|TRBJ1-2
TGTGCCAGCTCACCCGTGGCAGGGGATAACTATGGCTACACCTTC
CASSPVAGDNYGYTF
>TRBV5-5|16|.|.|TRBJ2-7
TGTGCCAGCAGCTTGGGAATCGCGACCACCTCCTACGAGCAGTACTTC
CASSLGIATTSYEQYF
>TRBV28|13|.|.|TRBJ1-2
TGTGCCAGCAGAAGGGGGTCTGGCTATGGCTACACCTTC
CASRRGSGYGYTF
>TRBV28|14|.|once|TRBJ1-2
TGTGCCAGCAGCCCACCGGGACAAGGATCCCGCTACACCTTC
CASSPPGQGSRYTF
>TRBV6-5|13|.|.|TRBJ2-1
TGTGCCAGCAGTACCGGGACGGGCAGTGAGCAGTTCTTC
CASSTGTGSEQFF
>TRBV6-5|14|TRBD1|.|TRBJ2-7
TGTGCCAGCAGTCGACAGGGGTGGGGATACGAGCAGTACTTC
CASSRQGWGYEQYF
>TRBV5-1|15|TRBD1|few|TRBJ1-2
TGCGCCAGCAGCCCCCTGGTGGGACAGTCCTATGGCTACACCTTC
CASSPLVGQSYGYTF
>TRBV7-9|19|TRBD1|few|TRBJ2-7
TGTGCCAGCAGCTTAGGGACAGGGTTCTTGGGGACTCCCCACTACGAGCAGTACTTC
CASSLGTGFLGTPHYEQYF
>TRBV6-1|12|TRBD1|.|TRBJ2-7
TGTGCCAGCAGAGGTCAGGGGGACGAGCAGTACTTC
CASRGQGDEQYF
>TRBV30|14|.|.|TRBJ1-1
TGTGCCTGGAGTGTAGTCTTCAGGGGCTCTGAAGCTTTCTTT
CAWSVVFRGSEAFF
>TRBV28|15|.|.|TRBJ2-2
TGTGCCAGCAGTTTCGTCAGGGCTTACACCGGGGAGCTGTTTTTT
CASSFVRAYTGELFF
>TRBV7-8|12|.|.|TRBJ2-1
TGTGCCAGCGGACGCCAGCACAATGAGCAGTTCTTC
CASGRQHNEQFF
>TRBV2|14|.|.|TRBJ2-7
TGTGCCAGCAGTGAAGTACGGACCTTGGACGAGCAGTACTTC
CASSEVRTLDEQYF
>TRBV11-2|16|TRBD2|many|TRBJ2-1
TGTGCCAGCAGCTTAGCTCTCCATAGCGGGTACAATGAGCAGTTCTTC
CASSLALHSGYNEQFF
>TRBV2|15|.|.|TRBJ2-2
TGTGCCAGCAGTGGTCCCCAGGGGCGCACCGGGGAGCTGTTTTTT
CASSGPQGRTGELFF
>TRBV18|14|.|few|TRBJ1-2
TGTGCCAGCTCACCAGGGGGGGCGTTCTATGGCTACACCTTC
CASSPGGAFYGYTF
>TRBV27|16|.|once|TRBJ2-1
TGTGCCAGCAGTTTATTTGAGCCGGGAATGGGTAATGAGCAGTTCTTC
CASSLFEPGMGNEQFF
>TRBV18|15|TRBD1|.|TRBJ2-7
TGTGCCAGCTCACCACCGGTCAAGGGGGCAGACGAGCAGTACTTC
CASSPPVKGADEQYF
>TRBV2|16|.|many|TRBJ1-5
TGTGCCAGCAGTGAGGCAGGGACGGTGAGGGGTCAGCCCCAGCATTTT
CASSEAGTVRGQPQHF
>TRBV4-2|17|.|.|TRBJ2-6
TGTGCCAGCAGCCCCTACGAACACGAGTCTGGGGCCAACGTCCTGACTTTC
CASSPYEHESGANVLTF
>TRBV2|14|.|.|TRBJ2-1
TGTGCCAGTTCACGGGAGTGGATGGCCAATGAGCAGTTCTTC
CASSREWMANEQFF
>TRBV6-5|13|.|.|TRBJ2-3
TGTGCCAGCAGTTACTCGGGGGCAGATACGCAGTATTTT
CASSYSGADTQYF
>TRBV5-1|14|.|.|TRBJ1-3
TGCGCCAGCAGCCCGGGAACGGCAGGAAACACCATATATTTT
CASSPGTAGNTIYF
>TRBV18|12|.|.|TRBJ2-2
TGTGCCAGCTCACCCGACGCCGGGGAGCTGTTTTTT
CASSPDAGELFF
>TRBV27|16|TRBD1|.|TRBJ2-1
TGTGCCAGCAGTGGTTCCGGGACAGCCTGGGGTGGTGAGCAGTTCTTC
CASSGSGTAWGGEQFF
>TRBV19|12|.|.|TRBJ2-1
TGTGCCAGTAGCACCGGGATTTGGGAGCAGTTCTTC
CASSTGIWEQFF